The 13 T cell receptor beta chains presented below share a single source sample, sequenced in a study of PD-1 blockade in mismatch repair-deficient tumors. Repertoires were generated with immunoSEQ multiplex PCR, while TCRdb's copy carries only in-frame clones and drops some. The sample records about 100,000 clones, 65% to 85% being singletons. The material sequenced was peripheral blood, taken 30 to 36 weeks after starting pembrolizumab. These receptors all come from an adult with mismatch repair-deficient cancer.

CDR3 in amino acids: CASSPRTGVNIQYF. The CDR3 region has the DNA TGCGCCAGCAGCCCGCGGACAGGGGTTAACATTCAGTACTTC. J is TRBJ2-4 and V is TRBV10-1; 9 bases agree with TRBD1. Germline loops: CDR1 WNHNN, CDR2 SYGVQD (reference sequence). CDR3 length: 14 amino acids. V shed 6 bases and J 7 bases; nucleotides not matched to a gene: 7.

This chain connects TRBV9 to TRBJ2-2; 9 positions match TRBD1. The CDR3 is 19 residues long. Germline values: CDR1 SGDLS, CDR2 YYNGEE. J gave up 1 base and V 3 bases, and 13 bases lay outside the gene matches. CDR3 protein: CASSARQPGGQGNTGELFF. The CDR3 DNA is TGTGCCAGCAGCGCACGACAGCCTGGGGGACAGGGGAACACCGGGGAGCTGTTTTTT.

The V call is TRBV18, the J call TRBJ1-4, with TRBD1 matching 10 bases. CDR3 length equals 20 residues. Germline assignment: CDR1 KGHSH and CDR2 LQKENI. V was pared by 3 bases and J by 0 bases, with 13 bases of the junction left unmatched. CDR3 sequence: CASSPTGTGAYAATNEKLFF. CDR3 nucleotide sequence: TGTGCCAGCTCACCCACCGGGACAGGGGCTTACGCGGCAACTAATGAAAAACTGTTTTTT.

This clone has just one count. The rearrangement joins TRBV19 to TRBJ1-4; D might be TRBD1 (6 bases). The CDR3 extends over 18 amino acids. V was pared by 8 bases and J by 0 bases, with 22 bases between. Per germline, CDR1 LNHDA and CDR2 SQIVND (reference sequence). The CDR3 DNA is TGTGCCAGTTCTCCACGACAGGAGATTTACCCAACTAATGAAAAACTGTTTTTT. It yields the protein CASSPRQEIYPTNEKLFF.

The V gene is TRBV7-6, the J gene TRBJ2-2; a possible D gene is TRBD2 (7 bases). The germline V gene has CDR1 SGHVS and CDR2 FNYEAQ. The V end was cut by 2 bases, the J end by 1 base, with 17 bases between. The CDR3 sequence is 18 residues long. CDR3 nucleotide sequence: TGTGCCAGCAGCTTACCCGCGACGAGGGGGGGGAACACCGGGGAGCTGTTTTTT. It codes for CASSLPATRGGNTGELFF. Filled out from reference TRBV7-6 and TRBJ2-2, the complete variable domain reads GAGVSQSPRYKVTKRGQDVALRCDPISGHVSLYWYRQALGQGPEFLTYFNYEAQQDKSGLPNDRFSAERPEGSISTLTIQRTEQRDSAMYRCASSLPATRGGNTGELFFGEGSRLTVL.

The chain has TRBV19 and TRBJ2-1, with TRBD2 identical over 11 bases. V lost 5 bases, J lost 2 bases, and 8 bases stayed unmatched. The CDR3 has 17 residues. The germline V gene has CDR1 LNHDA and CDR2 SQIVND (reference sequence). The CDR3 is CASSQEASGRTYNEQFF. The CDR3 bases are TGTGCCAGTAGTCAGGAGGCTAGCGGGAGGACCTACAATGAGCAGTTCTTC.

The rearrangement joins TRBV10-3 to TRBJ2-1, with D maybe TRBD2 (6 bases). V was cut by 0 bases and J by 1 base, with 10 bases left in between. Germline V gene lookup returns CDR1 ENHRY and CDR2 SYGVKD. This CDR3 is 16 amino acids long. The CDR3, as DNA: TGTGCCATCAGTGAGTCGCTTAGCGGTTCCTACAATGAGCAGTTCTTC. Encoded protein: CAISESLSGSYNEQFF.

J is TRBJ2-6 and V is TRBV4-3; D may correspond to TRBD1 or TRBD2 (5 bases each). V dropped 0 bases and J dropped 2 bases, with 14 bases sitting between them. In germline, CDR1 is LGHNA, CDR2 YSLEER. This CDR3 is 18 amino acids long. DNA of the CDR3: TGCGCCAGCAGCCAAGATGGGACGGGTAGCCCTGGGGCCAACGTCCTGACTTTC. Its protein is CASSQDGTGSPGANVLTF.

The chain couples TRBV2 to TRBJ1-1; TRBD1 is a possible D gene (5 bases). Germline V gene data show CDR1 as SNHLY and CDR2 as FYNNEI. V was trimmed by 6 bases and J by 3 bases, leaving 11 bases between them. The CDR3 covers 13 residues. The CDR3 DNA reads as TGTGCCAGCAGGGTTGGGGGGGACACTGAAGCTTTCTTT. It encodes CASRVGGDTEAFF.

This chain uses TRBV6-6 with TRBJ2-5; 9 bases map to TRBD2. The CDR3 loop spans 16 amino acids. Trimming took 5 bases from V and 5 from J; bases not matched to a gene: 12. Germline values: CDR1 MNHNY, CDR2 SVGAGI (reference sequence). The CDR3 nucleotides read TGTGCCAGCAGTGGGGGGGTAGCGGGAGTGACCGAGACCCAGTACTTC. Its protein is CASSGGVAGVTETQYF.

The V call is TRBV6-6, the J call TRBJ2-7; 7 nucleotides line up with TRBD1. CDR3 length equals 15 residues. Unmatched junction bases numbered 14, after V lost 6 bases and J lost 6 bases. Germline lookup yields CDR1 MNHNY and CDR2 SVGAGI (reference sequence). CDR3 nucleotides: TGTGCCAGCAGCGATGGGACAGTGGACTTTACCGAGCAGTACTTC. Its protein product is CASSDGTVDFTEQYF.

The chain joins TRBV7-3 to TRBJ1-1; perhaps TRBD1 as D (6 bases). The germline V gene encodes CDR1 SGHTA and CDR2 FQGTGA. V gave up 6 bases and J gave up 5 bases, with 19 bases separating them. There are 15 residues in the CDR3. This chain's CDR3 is CASSLLMGRGTEAFF. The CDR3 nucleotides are TGTGCCAGCAGTCTCCTAATGGGCAGGGGAACTGAAGCTTTCTTT.

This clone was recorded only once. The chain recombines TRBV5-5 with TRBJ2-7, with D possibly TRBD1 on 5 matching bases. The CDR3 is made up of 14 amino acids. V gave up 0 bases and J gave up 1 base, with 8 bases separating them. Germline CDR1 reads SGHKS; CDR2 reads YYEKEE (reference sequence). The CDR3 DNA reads TGTGCCAGCAGCTTGGACCCAGGGTCCTACGAGCAGTACTTC. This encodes CASSLDPGSYEQYF.